These 3 T cell receptor beta chains came from one sample sequenced in a study of PD-1 blockade in classical Hodgkin lymphoma. Data came from immunoSEQ multiplex PCR; TCRdb stores just in-frame clones and leaves some out. There are 90,000 or so clones in the sample; approximately 78% occur only once, and over 8% lies in the top ten. The time point here: cycle 4 day 1 (C4D1), after 5 to 7 weeks of nivolumab. Patients all relapsed after autologous stem cell transplantation, and there was variation in brentuximab vedotin exposure. This specimen was peripheral blood mononuclear cells (PBMCs), taken before the fourth cycle of nivolumab. All receptors derive from a human donor with classical Hodgkin lymphoma.

In this sample, this clone turned up a few times. The chain combines TRBV29-1 with TRBJ2-7; TRBD1 might be the D (6 bases). Trimming stripped 7 bases from V and 0 bases from J, with 10 bases between. This CDR3 region has 12 residues. The germline V gene encodes CDR1 SQVTM and CDR2 ANQGSEA. CDR3 residues: CSAGQYSYEQYF. The CDR3 DNA follows: TGCAGCGCCGGACAGTACTCCTACGAGCAGTACTTC.

This clone has just one count. The chain carries TRBV7-8 and TRBJ2-1; D perhaps matches TRBD1 (5 bases). The CDR3 covers 16 residues. Trimming removed 1 base at V and 2 bases at J, with 12 bases between. Germline V lookup: CDR1 SGHVS, CDR2 FQNEAQ. CDR3 region: CASSLGGLGTYNEQFF. DNA for the CDR3: TGTGCCAGCAGCTTAGGGGGCCTAGGGACCTACAATGAGCAGTTCTTC. Together with reference TRBV7-8 and TRBJ2-1, the CDR3 gives the full variable domain: GAGVSQSPRYKVAKRGQDVALRCDPISGHVSLFWYQQALGQGPEFLTYFQNEAQLDKSGLPSDRFFAERPEGSVSTLKIQRTQQEDSAVYLCASSLGGLGTYNEQFFGPGTRLTVL.

The chain has TRBV6-5 and TRBJ2-3; weak D call: TRBD2 (5 bases). This CDR3 comprises 16 residues. Trimming cost V 0 bases and J 2 bases, with 12 bases left between them. Germline CDR1 and CDR2: MNHEY and SVGAGI. The CDR3 region is CASSYSKLSATDTQYF. DNA of the CDR3: TGTGCCAGCAGTTACTCGAAGCTTAGCGCCACAGATACGCAGTATTTT.